Described below is a single T cell receptor beta chain sequence and its context. Profiling relied on immunoSEQ multiplex PCR, and the TCRdb table lists in-frame clones only, not all of them. Of 400,000 or so clones in the sample, around 90% were seen once. CDR1 and CDR2 (germline): LNHDA, SQIVND (reference sequence). V dropped 1 base and J dropped 5 bases, with 14 bases sitting between them. CDR3 length: 15 amino acids. The record originates from a study of blood T cell repertoires in COVID-19. Input material: peripheral blood. The receptor's source is a human donor in a cohort sampled during active COVID-19. This chain joins TRBV19 and TRBJ1-2; D is perhaps TRBD1 (6 bases). Here the CDR3 DNA reads TGTGCCAGTAGTATAGGGGACCCGGGACAATATGGCTACACCTTC. Translated, it gives CASSIGDPGQYGYTF. Drawing the rest from reference TRBV19 and TRBJ1-2, the complete variable domain is DGGITQSPKYLFRKEGQNVTLSCEQNLNHDAMYWYRQDPGQGLRLIYYSQIVNDFQKGDIAEGYSVSREKKESFPLTVTSAQKNPTAFYLCASSIGDPGQYGYTFGSGTRLTVV.